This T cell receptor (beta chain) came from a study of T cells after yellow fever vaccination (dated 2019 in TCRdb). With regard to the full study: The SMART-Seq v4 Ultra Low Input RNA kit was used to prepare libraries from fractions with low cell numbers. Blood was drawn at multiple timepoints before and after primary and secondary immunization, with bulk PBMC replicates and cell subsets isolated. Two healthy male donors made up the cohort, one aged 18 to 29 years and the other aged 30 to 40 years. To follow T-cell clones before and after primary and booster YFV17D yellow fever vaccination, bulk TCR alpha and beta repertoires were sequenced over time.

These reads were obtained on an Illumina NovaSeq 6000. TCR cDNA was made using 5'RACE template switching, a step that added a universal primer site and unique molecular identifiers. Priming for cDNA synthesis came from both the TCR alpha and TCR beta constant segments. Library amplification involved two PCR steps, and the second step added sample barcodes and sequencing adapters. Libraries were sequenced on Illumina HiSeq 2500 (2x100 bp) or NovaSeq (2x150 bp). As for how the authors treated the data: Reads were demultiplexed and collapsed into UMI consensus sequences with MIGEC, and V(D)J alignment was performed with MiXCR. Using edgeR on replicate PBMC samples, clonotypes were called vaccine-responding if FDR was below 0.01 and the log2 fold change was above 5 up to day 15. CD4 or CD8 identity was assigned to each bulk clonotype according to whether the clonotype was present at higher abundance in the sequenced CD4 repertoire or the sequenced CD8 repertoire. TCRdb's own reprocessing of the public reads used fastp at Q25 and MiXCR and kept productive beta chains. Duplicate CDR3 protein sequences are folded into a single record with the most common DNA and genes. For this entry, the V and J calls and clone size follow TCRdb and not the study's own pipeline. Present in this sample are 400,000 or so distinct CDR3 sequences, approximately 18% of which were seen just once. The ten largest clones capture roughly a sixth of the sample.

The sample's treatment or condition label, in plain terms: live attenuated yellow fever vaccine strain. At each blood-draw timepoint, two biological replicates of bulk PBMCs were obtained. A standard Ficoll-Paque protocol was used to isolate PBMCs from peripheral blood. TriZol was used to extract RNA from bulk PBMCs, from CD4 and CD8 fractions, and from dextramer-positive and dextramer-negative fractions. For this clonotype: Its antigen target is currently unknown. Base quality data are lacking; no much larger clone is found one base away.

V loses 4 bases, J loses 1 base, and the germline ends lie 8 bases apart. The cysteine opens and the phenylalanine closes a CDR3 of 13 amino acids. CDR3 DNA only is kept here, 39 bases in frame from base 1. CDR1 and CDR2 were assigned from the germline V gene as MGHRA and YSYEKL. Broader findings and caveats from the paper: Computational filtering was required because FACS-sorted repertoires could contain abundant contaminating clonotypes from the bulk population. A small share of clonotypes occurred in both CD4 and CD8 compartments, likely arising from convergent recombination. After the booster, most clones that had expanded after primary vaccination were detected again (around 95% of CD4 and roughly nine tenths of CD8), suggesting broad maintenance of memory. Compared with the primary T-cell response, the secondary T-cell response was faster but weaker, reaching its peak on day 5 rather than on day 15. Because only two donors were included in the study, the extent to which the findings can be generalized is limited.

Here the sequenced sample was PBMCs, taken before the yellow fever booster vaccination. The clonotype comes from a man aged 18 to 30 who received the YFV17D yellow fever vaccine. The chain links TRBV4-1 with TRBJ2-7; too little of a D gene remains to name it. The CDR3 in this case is CASSPGWSYEQYF. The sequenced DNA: TGCGCCAGCAGCCCCGGTTGGTCCTACGAGCAGTACTTC.